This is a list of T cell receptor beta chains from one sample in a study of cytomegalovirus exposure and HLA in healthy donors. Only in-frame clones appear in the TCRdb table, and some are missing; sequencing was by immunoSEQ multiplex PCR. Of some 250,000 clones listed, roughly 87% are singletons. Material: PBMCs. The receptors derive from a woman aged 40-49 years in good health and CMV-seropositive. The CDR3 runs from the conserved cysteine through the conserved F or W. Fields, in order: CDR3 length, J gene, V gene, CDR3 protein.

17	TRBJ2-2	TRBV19	CASSIGGGPFSTGELFF
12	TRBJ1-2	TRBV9	CASSAYSYGYTF
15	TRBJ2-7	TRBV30	CAWKGTKGTGGEQYF
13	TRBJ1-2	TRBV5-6	CASSSGTDYGYTF
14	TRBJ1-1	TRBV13	CASSFLRMNTEAFF
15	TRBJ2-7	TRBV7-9	CASSFDTQRVYEQYF
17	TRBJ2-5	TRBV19	CASSPGTSGPNQETQYF
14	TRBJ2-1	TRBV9	CASSVERQNNEQFF
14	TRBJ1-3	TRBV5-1	CASTPGFSGNTIYF
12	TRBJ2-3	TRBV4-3	CASSHRGGTQYF
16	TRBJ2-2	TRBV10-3	CAIRINRGRGTGELFF
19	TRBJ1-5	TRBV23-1	CASSRPFVGHLHLHQPQHF
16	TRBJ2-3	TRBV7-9	CASSSLGRGARDTQYF
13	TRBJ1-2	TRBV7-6	CASSLGQTYGYTF
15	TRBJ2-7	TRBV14	CASSQVRAGKGEQYF
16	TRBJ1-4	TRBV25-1	CASSEDRGGMGEKLFF
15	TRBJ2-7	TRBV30	CAWSAGLAGVEEQYF